One sample yielded the 5 T cell receptor beta chains listed below, sequenced in a study of high-grade serous ovarian cancer treatment subgroups. Generated by immunoSEQ multiplex PCR, the TCRdb table keeps only in-frame clones and is missing some. The sample consists of 10,000 to 12,000 clones, about 63% of them appearing once. Tumor samples were taken before definitive surgery or chemotherapy. The specimen sequenced was tumor tissue. Every receptor here comes from a human donor with high-grade serous ovarian cancer.

The chain uses TRBV13 and TRBJ2-3; 14 nucleotides match TRBD2. The J segment lost 8 bases and the V segment lost 5 bases, leaving 9 bases of the junction unmatched. The CDR3 spans 16 residues. The germline gives CDR1 PRHDT, CDR2 FYEKMQ (reference sequence). Here the CDR3 reads CASSLGLAGAGGTQYF. CDR3 DNA sequence: TGTGCCAGCAGCCTGGGACTAGCGGGAGCTGGTGGTACGCAGTATTTT.

The genes are TRBV7-2 and TRBJ2-5; 15 positions match TRBD2. Germline assignment: CDR1 SGHTA and CDR2 FQGNSA. The CDR3 is made up of 19 amino acids. J gave up 2 bases and V 0 bases, and 7 bases lay outside the gene matches. CDR3 residues: CASSLARTSGRAGQETQYF. As DNA, the CDR3 is TGTGCCAGCAGCTTAGCGAGGACTAGCGGGAGGGCCGGGCAAGAGACCCAGTACTTC. Complete variable domain (other parts from reference TRBV7-2 and TRBJ2-5): GAGVSQSPSNKVTEKGKDVELRCDPISGHTALYWYRQSLGQGLEFLIYFQGNSAPDKSGLPSDRFSAERTGGSVSTLTIQRTQQEDSAVYLCASSLARTSGRAGQETQYFGPGTRLLVL.

The chain has TRBV13 and TRBJ2-3, with a possible D match to TRBD1 (6 bases). The V gene's germline CDR1 is PRHDT and CDR2 FYEKMQ (reference sequence). With 3 bases removed from V and 5 bases from J, the gap between germline ends came to 18 bases. There are 16 residues in the CDR3. CDR3 in amino acids: CASSLDSQGVGDTQYF. Written as DNA, the CDR3 is TGTGCCAGCAGCTTGGACAGCCAAGGCGTGGGAGATACGCAGTATTTT.

The gene calls are TRBV6-5 and TRBJ1-2; D is unresolved. The germline V and J ends were trimmed by 9 bases and 8 bases, with 7 bases remaining between them. Germline loops: CDR1 MNHEY, CDR2 SVGAGI. CDR3 length: 9 residues. CDR3 amino acids: CARWRGYTF. The CDR3 DNA sequence: TGTGCCAGGTGGAGAGGCTACACCTTC.

This chain links TRBV9 with TRBJ2-7; perhaps D is TRBD1 or TRBD2 (5 bases each). CDR3 length: 12 residues. The germline V and J ends were trimmed by 4 bases and 4 bases, with 9 bases remaining between them. Germline CDR1 SGDLS, CDR2 YYNGEE. The CDR3 DNA follows: TGTGCCAGCAGCCGGGACGGTTACGAGCAGTACTTC. Protein sequence: CASSRDGYEQYF.